A selection of T cell receptor beta chains follows, all from one sample in a study of blood T cell repertoires in COVID-19. The assay was immunoSEQ multiplex PCR, and TCRdb's table has in-frame clones only and misses some. The data show under 150,000 clones, with around 80% seen just once and around 2.4% held by the top ten. Sequenced: PBMCs or T cells enriched from blood (not recorded which). Every receptor here comes from a man aged 40-50 years with acute COVID-19. CDR3s include the opening cysteine and the closing phenylalanine or tryptophan. The D gene is left open where the match is weak. Not every row has a clone size; where given, it reads once, few, many or a size class.

v_gene: TRBV7-9
abundance: .
len: 14
d_gene: .
j_gene: TRBJ2-5
CDR3aa: CASSTTRGQETQYF
CDR3nt: TGTGCCAGCAGCACGACCAGGGGCCAAGAGACCCAGTACTTC

v_gene: TRBV6-5
abundance: .
len: 15
d_gene: TRBD2
j_gene: TRBJ2-7
CDR3aa: CASSLLGGGKYEQYF
CDR3nt: TGTGCCAGCAGTTTATTAGGCGGGGGAAAATACGAGCAGTACTTC

v_gene: TRBV7-9
abundance: few
len: 13
d_gene: TRBD2
j_gene: TRBJ2-5
CDR3aa: CASTEGGTETQYF
CDR3nt: TGTGCCAGCACCGAGGGAGGGACAGAGACCCAGTACTTC

v_gene: TRBV19
abundance: .
len: 17
d_gene: TRBD1
j_gene: TRBJ1-2
CDR3aa: CASSIPTGAFLNYGYTF
CDR3nt: TGTGCCAGTAGTATTCCGACAGGGGCCTTCTTAAACTATGGCTACACCTTC

v_gene: TRBV7-9
abundance: many
len: 15
d_gene: TRBD2
j_gene: TRBJ2-3
CDR3aa: CASSLRAGGLGGQYF
CDR3nt: TGTGCCAGCAGCCTGAGGGCGGGAGGCCTCGGGGGGCAGTATTTT

v_gene: TRBV7-2
abundance: .
len: 13
d_gene: .
j_gene: TRBJ1-1
CDR3aa: CASSFNRGQEAFF
CDR3nt: TGTGCCAGCAGCTTTAATAGGGGTCAAGAAGCTTTCTTT

v_gene: TRBV9
abundance: .
len: 14
d_gene: .
j_gene: TRBJ2-5
CDR3aa: CASSVGLSGETQYF
CDR3nt: TGTGCCAGCAGCGTCGGACTATCGGGGGAGACCCAGTACTTC

v_gene: TRBV29-1
abundance: .
len: 11
d_gene: .
j_gene: TRBJ2-1
CDR3aa: CSVAGVGEQFF
CDR3nt: TGCAGCGTTGCCGGGGTGGGAGAGCAGTTCTTC

v_gene: TRBV23-1
abundance: .
len: 14
d_gene: TRBD1
j_gene: TRBJ2-5
CDR3aa: CASSQRQGRETQYF
CDR3nt: TGCGCCAGCAGTCAACGACAGGGAAGAGAGACCCAGTACTTC

v_gene: TRBV5-1
abundance: .
len: 15
d_gene: TRBD1
j_gene: TRBJ2-1
CDR3aa: CASSPEGAPYNEQFF
CDR3nt: TGCGCCAGCAGTCCCGAGGGGGCCCCCTACAATGAGCAGTTCTTC

v_gene: TRBV12-3/TRBV12-4
abundance: .
len: 12
d_gene: .
j_gene: TRBJ2-3
CDR3aa: CASSYSTDTQYF
CDR3nt: TGTGCCAGCAGTTACTCCACAGATACGCAGTATTTT

v_gene: TRBV3-1/TRBV3-2
abundance: .
len: 12
d_gene: .
j_gene: TRBJ2-3
CDR3aa: CASSLITDTQYF
CDR3nt: TGTGCCAGCAGTCTTATCACAGATACGCAGTATTTT

v_gene: TRBV3-1/TRBV3-2
abundance: .
len: 17
d_gene: TRBD2
j_gene: TRBJ2-3
CDR3aa: CASSPVGTSGLTDTQYF
CDR3nt: TGTGCCAGCAGCCCTGTAGGGACTAGCGGACTCACAGATACGCAGTATTTT

v_gene: TRBV7-8
abundance: .
len: 14
d_gene: .
j_gene: TRBJ1-6
CDR3aa: CASSPEQGNSPLHF
CDR3nt: TGTGCCAGCAGCCCTGAACAGGGAAATTCACCCCTCCACTTT

v_gene: TRBV7-9
abundance: .
len: 15
d_gene: TRBD1
j_gene: TRBJ1-1
CDR3aa: CASSPGQGARTEAFF
CDR3nt: TGTGCCAGCAGCCCAGGACAGGGGGCGCGAACTGAAGCTTTCTTT

v_gene: TRBV18
abundance: .
len: 14
d_gene: .
j_gene: TRBJ2-5
CDR3aa: CASSPPETRGTQYF
CDR3nt: TGTGCCAGCTCACCACCGGAAACACGGGGGACCCAGTACTTC

v_gene: TRBV4-2
abundance: .
len: 14
d_gene: .
j_gene: TRBJ1-2
CDR3aa: CASSQDSGGGGYTF
CDR3nt: TGTGCCAGCAGCCAAGATTCCGGGGGAGGAGGCTACACCTTC

v_gene: TRBV27
abundance: .
len: 15
d_gene: .
j_gene: TRBJ1-1
CDR3aa: CASSPRTVMNTEAFF
CDR3nt: TGTGCCAGCAGTCCACGGACAGTCATGAACACTGAAGCTTTCTTT

v_gene: TRBV6-5
abundance: once
len: 14
d_gene: .
j_gene: TRBJ1-3
CDR3aa: CASSPGGSGNTIYF
CDR3nt: TGTGCCAGCAGCCCGGGGGGAAGTGGAAACACCATATATTTT

v_gene: TRBV12-3/TRBV12-4
abundance: few
len: 9
d_gene: .
j_gene: TRBJ1-2
CDR3aa: CASVNGYTF
CDR3nt: TGTGCCAGCGTTAATGGCTACACCTTC

v_gene: TRBV7-3
abundance: once
len: 15
d_gene: .
j_gene: TRBJ2-2
CDR3aa: CASSLGPSEGGELFF
CDR3nt: TGTGCCAGCTCTCTTGGGCCTAGCGAGGGCGGGGAGCTGTTTTTT

v_gene: TRBV10-3
abundance: once
len: 15
d_gene: TRBD2
j_gene: TRBJ2-3
CDR3aa: CAISVAGGSTDTQYF
CDR3nt: TGTGCCATCAGCGTTGCGGGAGGGAGCACAGATACGCAGTATTTT

v_gene: TRBV6-6
abundance: .
len: 13
d_gene: .
j_gene: TRBJ2-7
CDR3aa: CATTPGLPSEQYF
CDR3nt: TGTGCCACCACTCCCGGACTACCCTCCGAGCAGTACTTC

v_gene: TRBV19
abundance: .
len: 16
d_gene: TRBD2
j_gene: TRBJ2-5
CDR3aa: CASSMSGRAEQETQYF
CDR3nt: TGTGCCAGTAGTATGTCCGGGAGGGCCGAGCAAGAGACCCAGTACTTC

v_gene: TRBV6-1
abundance: .
len: 16
d_gene: .
j_gene: TRBJ1-5
CDR3aa: CASSEIGGAGIQPQHF
CDR3nt: TGTGCCAGCAGTGAAATAGGGGGGGCCGGCATTCAGCCCCAGCATTTT

v_gene: TRBV6-5
abundance: once
len: 16
d_gene: TRBD2
j_gene: TRBJ2-2
CDR3aa: CASSSSGLAGTGELFF
CDR3nt: TGTGCCAGCAGTTCCTCGGGACTAGCGGGAACCGGGGAGCTGTTTTTT

v_gene: TRBV7-9
abundance: .
len: 19
d_gene: TRBD2
j_gene: TRBJ2-5
CDR3aa: CASSFPGTSGGAREETQYF
CDR3nt: TGTGCCAGCAGCTTTCCCGGGACTAGCGGGGGGGCAAGAGAGGAGACCCAGTACTTC

v_gene: TRBV7-2
abundance: .
len: 15
d_gene: .
j_gene: TRBJ2-5
CDR3aa: CASSLELGGAASQYF
CDR3nt: TGTGCCAGCAGCTTAGAGTTGGGGGGGGCCGCGTCCCAGTACTTC

v_gene: TRBV9
abundance: .
len: 14
d_gene: .
j_gene: TRBJ2-5
CDR3aa: CASSVGTTQETQYF
CDR3nt: TGTGCCAGCAGCGTGGGGACAACACAAGAGACCCAGTACTTC

v_gene: TRBV7-6
abundance: .
len: 13
d_gene: .
j_gene: TRBJ2-5
CDR3aa: CASSLSSAETQYF
CDR3nt: TGTGCCAGCAGCTTAAGTAGCGCGGAGACCCAGTACTTC

v_gene: TRBV7-9
abundance: .
len: 17
d_gene: TRBD2
j_gene: TRBJ2-3
CDR3aa: CASSLGAISGGADTQYF
CDR3nt: TGTGCCAGCAGCTTAGGCGCTATTAGCGGGGGCGCAGATACGCAGTATTTT

v_gene: TRBV5-1
abundance: .
len: 16
d_gene: TRBD1
j_gene: TRBJ1-6
CDR3aa: CASSLIGQAYNSPLHF
CDR3nt: TGCGCCAGCAGCCTCATCGGACAGGCTTATAATTCACCCCTCCACTTT

v_gene: TRBV5-1
abundance: once
len: 16
d_gene: .
j_gene: TRBJ1-5
CDR3aa: CASSPVAGWDNQPQHF
CDR3nt: TGCGCCAGCAGCCCGGTAGCGGGTTGGGACAATCAGCCCCAGCATTTT

v_gene: TRBV19
abundance: .
len: 17
d_gene: TRBD1
j_gene: TRBJ1-2
CDR3aa: CASSIDYPGTGSYGYTF
CDR3nt: TGTGCCAGTAGTATAGATTACCCCGGGACAGGGAGCTATGGCTACACCTTC

v_gene: TRBV19
abundance: .
len: 12
d_gene: .
j_gene: TRBJ1-5
CDR3aa: CASTRGSQPQHF
CDR3nt: TGTGCCAGTACCAGGGGAAGTCAGCCCCAGCATTTT

v_gene: TRBV5-6
abundance: .
len: 17
d_gene: TRBD2
j_gene: TRBJ2-7
CDR3aa: CASSLLVAGTSSYEQYF
CDR3nt: TGTGCCAGCAGCTTGTTGGTAGCGGGGACCAGCTCCTACGAGCAGTACTTC

v_gene: TRBV27
abundance: .
len: 15
d_gene: TRBD2
j_gene: TRBJ2-3
CDR3aa: CASSQGTSGGGTQYF
CDR3nt: TGTGCCAGCAGCCAAGGGACTAGCGGGGGTGGTACGCAGTATTTT

v_gene: TRBV27
abundance: .
len: 17
d_gene: TRBD2
j_gene: TRBJ2-3
CDR3aa: CASSKTGLAGQPDTQYF
CDR3nt: TGTGCCAGCAGTAAAACGGGCCTAGCGGGCCAGCCAGATACGCAGTATTTT

v_gene: TRBV5-1
abundance: .
len: 16
d_gene: TRBD1
j_gene: TRBJ1-1
CDR3aa: CASSPEGTGWNTEAFF
CDR3nt: TGCGCCAGCAGCCCAGAAGGGACAGGATGGAACACTGAAGCTTTCTTT

v_gene: TRBV27
abundance: .
len: 14
d_gene: .
j_gene: TRBJ2-7
CDR3aa: CASSLGRGTYEQYF
CDR3nt: TGTGCCAGCAGCCTAGGAAGGGGAACCTACGAGCAGTACTTC

v_gene: TRBV2
abundance: .
len: 16
d_gene: TRBD2
j_gene: TRBJ2-1
CDR3aa: CASSPGGPRSYNEQFF
CDR3nt: TGTGCCAGCAGCCCGGGAGGGCCGCGCTCCTACAATGAGCAGTTCTTC

v_gene: TRBV18
abundance: few
len: 14
d_gene: .
j_gene: TRBJ2-1
CDR3aa: CASSPRTNPNEQFF
CDR3nt: TGTGCCAGCTCACCAAGGACTAATCCTAATGAGCAGTTCTTC

v_gene: TRBV7-3
abundance: .
len: 14
d_gene: .
j_gene: TRBJ2-7
CDR3aa: CASSLGGGSYEQYF
CDR3nt: TGTGCCAGCAGCTTGGGGGGAGGCTCCTACGAGCAGTACTTC

v_gene: TRBV11-3
abundance: .
len: 13
d_gene: .
j_gene: TRBJ2-7
CDR3aa: CASSLEIAGEQYF
CDR3nt: TGTGCCAGCAGCTTAGAGATAGCTGGCGAGCAGTACTTC

v_gene: TRBV19
abundance: .
len: 16
d_gene: TRBD2
j_gene: TRBJ2-5
CDR3aa: CASSNSGADDQETQYF
CDR3nt: TGTGCCAGTAGCAACAGCGGGGCGGACGATCAAGAGACCCAGTACTTC

v_gene: TRBV5-8
abundance: .
len: 16
d_gene: TRBD2
j_gene: TRBJ2-1
CDR3aa: CANNGGMGSSYNEQFF
CDR3nt: TGTGCCAACAACGGGGGGATGGGGAGCTCCTACAATGAGCAGTTCTTC

v_gene: TRBV7-8
abundance: .
len: 15
d_gene: .
j_gene: TRBJ1-1
CDR3aa: CASSHTGGTNTEAFF
CDR3nt: TGTGCCAGCAGCCACACGGGGGGCACGAACACTGAAGCTTTCTTT

v_gene: TRBV12-3/TRBV12-4
abundance: .
len: 13
d_gene: TRBD1
j_gene: TRBJ2-5
CDR3aa: CASSPGQEETQYF
CDR3nt: TGTGCCAGCAGTCCCGGACAGGAGGAGACCCAGTACTTC

v_gene: TRBV7-2
abundance: .
len: 15
d_gene: TRBD2
j_gene: TRBJ2-1
CDR3aa: CASSLAGGDHNEQFF
CDR3nt: TGTGCCAGCAGCTTGGCGGGAGGGGACCACAATGAGCAGTTCTTC

v_gene: TRBV21-1
abundance: few
len: 16
d_gene: .
j_gene: TRBJ1-2
CDR3aa: CASSLLNYRGKNGYTF
CDR3nt: TGTGCCAGCAGCCTTCTAAACTACAGGGGGAAGAATGGCTACACCTTC

v_gene: TRBV27
abundance: .
len: 15
d_gene: TRBD1
j_gene: TRBJ1-1
CDR3aa: CASSTRQGAGTEAFF
CDR3nt: TGTGCCAGCAGTACCAGACAGGGGGCGGGTACTGAAGCTTTCTTT

v_gene: TRBV30
abundance: .
len: 11
d_gene: .
j_gene: TRBJ2-1
CDR3aa: CAWTLYNEQFF
CDR3nt: TGTGCCTGGACACTCTACAATGAGCAGTTCTTC

v_gene: TRBV10-2
abundance: .
len: 13
d_gene: .
j_gene: TRBJ1-2
CDR3aa: CASSEQGQGGYTF
CDR3nt: TGCGCCAGCAGTGAGCAGGGGCAGGGTGGCTACACCTTC